Listed below are T cell receptor beta chains from one sample, sequenced in a study of blood T cell repertoires in COVID-19. This table comes from immunoSEQ multiplex PCR, and its TCRdb copy is limited to in-frame clones, with some not included. The data contain approximately 280,000 clones, approximately 86% of them singletons. The sample comprised peripheral blood. These receptors all stem from a woman in her twenties or thirties who had recovered from COVID-19. Both conserved end residues are part of each CDR3. A D gene is named only where the DNA matches it firmly. The listing skips clone size in some rows; elsewhere it reads once, few, many or a size class.

j_call: TRBJ1-3
v_call: TRBV30
clone_size: -
d_call: -
cdr3_nt: TGTGCCTGGAGGCTCCCCCCTGGCAACGTATTTCGTTCGGGAAACACCATATATTTT
cdr3_aa: CAWRLPPGNVFRSGNTIYF

j_call: TRBJ2-2
v_call: TRBV27
clone_size: -
d_call: -
cdr3_nt: TGTGCCAGCAGTCCCCCGGCGGGAAGATCCACCGGGGAGCTGTTTTTT
cdr3_aa: CASSPPAGRSTGELFF

j_call: TRBJ1-2
v_call: TRBV29-1
clone_size: -
d_call: TRBD1
cdr3_nt: TGCAGCGAGGGACAGGGCTATGGCTACACCTTC
cdr3_aa: CSEGQGYGYTF

j_call: TRBJ2-1
v_call: TRBV5-1
clone_size: -
d_call: TRBD2
cdr3_nt: TGCGCCAGCAGCTTACTAGCGGGGAGCTACAATGAGCAGTTCTTC
cdr3_aa: CASSLLAGSYNEQFF

j_call: TRBJ2-2
v_call: TRBV5-1
clone_size: -
d_call: -
cdr3_nt: TGCGCCAGCAGCTTGCTTTTAGCGAACACCGGGGAGCTGTTTTTT
cdr3_aa: CASSLLLANTGELFF

j_call: TRBJ2-5
v_call: TRBV2
clone_size: -
d_call: -
cdr3_nt: TGTGCCAGCAGCGACAGGTTCGTCGCTCAAGAGACCCAGTACTTC
cdr3_aa: CASSDRFVAQETQYF

j_call: TRBJ2-1
v_call: TRBV4-3
clone_size: once
d_call: -
cdr3_nt: TGCGCCAGCAGCCAAGACTCCGGGAGAGGTAATGAGCAGTTCTTC
cdr3_aa: CASSQDSGRGNEQFF

j_call: TRBJ1-1
v_call: TRBV7-8
clone_size: few
d_call: -
cdr3_nt: TGTGCCAGCAGGACAGACAGGACGAACACTGAAGCTTTCTTT
cdr3_aa: CASRTDRTNTEAFF

j_call: TRBJ2-7
v_call: TRBV10-3
clone_size: -
d_call: -
cdr3_nt: TGTGCCATCAGTGAGTCGAAACAGAGCTCCTACGAGCAGTACTTC
cdr3_aa: CAISESKQSSYEQYF

j_call: TRBJ1-5
v_call: TRBV11-2
clone_size: -
d_call: TRBD1
cdr3_nt: TGTGCCAGCAGCTTAGGGGGTCAGGGGGACGGGAATCAGCCCCAGCATTTT
cdr3_aa: CASSLGGQGDGNQPQHF

j_call: TRBJ2-7
v_call: TRBV15
clone_size: once
d_call: -
cdr3_nt: TGTGCCACCAGCAGCAGTACAGACGAGCAGTACTTC
cdr3_aa: CATSSSTDEQYF

j_call: TRBJ1-1
v_call: TRBV5-1
clone_size: -
d_call: TRBD1
cdr3_nt: TGCGCCAGCAGTCCCCAGGGGGCCCGGGGCGCCGTGAACACTGAAGCTTTCTTT
cdr3_aa: CASSPQGARGAVNTEAFF

j_call: TRBJ1-4
v_call: TRBV7-9
clone_size: few
d_call: TRBD1
cdr3_nt: TGTGCCAGCAGCTTAGCCCTGACAGGGGATAAACTGTTTTTT
cdr3_aa: CASSLALTGDKLFF